This TCR beta chain was obtained from a study of blood T cell repertoires in COVID-19. On the study more broadly: The study drew acute and convalescent COVID-19 samples from the United States, Italy and Spain.

As originally analysed: Estimation of nucleated cell counts relied on the amplification of reference gene primers. Assay: immunoSEQ multiplex PCR; the TCRdb copy retains only in-frame clones and omits some. The D gene and trimming were derived from the DNA, and the V and J assignments and clone size from that table. The repertoire holds roughly 330,000 clones, with roughly 90% as singletons. Trimming at V came to 6 bases and at J to 2 bases, leaving 8 bases not matched to a gene. Looked up from germline, CDR1 is SNHLY and CDR2 is FYNNEI. The CDR3 totals 15 residues. The clonotype comes from a man between 18 and 29 years old who had recovered from COVID-19. Specimen: peripheral blood. The chain is built from TRBV2 and TRBJ2-3; TRBD1 agrees at 7 bases. CDR3 sequence: CASSWTGGPTDTQYF. The CDR3 nucleotides read TGTGCCAGCAGCTGGACAGGAGGTCCCACAGATACGCAGTATTTT.